Listed below are T cell receptor beta chains from one sample, sequenced in a study of blood T cell repertoires in COVID-19. The repertoire was sequenced with immunoSEQ multiplex PCR; TCRdb's copy has only in-frame clones and lacks some. Of about 400,000 clones in the sample, under 90% were seen once. The specimen sequenced was PBMCs or T cells enriched from blood (not recorded which). The receptors were sampled from a woman in her twenties or thirties who had recovered from COVID-19. CDR3s include the opening cysteine and the closing phenylalanine or tryptophan. A D gene is named only where the DNA matches it firmly. Clone size appears in some rows only: once, few, many, or a class for an expanded clone.

d_gene: TRBD1; j_gene: TRBJ1-1; v_gene: TRBV5-1; abundance: .; CDR3nt: TGCGCCAGCAGCTTGGGCCTCGGGACAGGGGAAACTGAAGCTTTCTTT; CDR3aa: CASSLGLGTGETEAFF
d_gene: TRBD1; j_gene: TRBJ1-2; v_gene: TRBV12-3/TRBV12-4; abundance: .; CDR3nt: TGTGCCAGCAGTCTACGACAGGGAAATGGCTACACCTTC; CDR3aa: CASSLRQGNGYTF
d_gene: .; j_gene: TRBJ1-1; v_gene: TRBV7-3; abundance: .; CDR3nt: TGTGCCAGCAGCCCTGGGAGGGGGAGGAGTGAAGCTTTCTTT; CDR3aa: CASSPGRGRSEAFF
d_gene: .; j_gene: TRBJ1-6; v_gene: TRBV7-8; abundance: .; CDR3nt: TGTGCCAGCAGCCTCGGGAACAGGGAAACTAATTCACCCCTCCACTTT; CDR3aa: CASSLGNRETNSPLHF
d_gene: .; j_gene: TRBJ1-1; v_gene: TRBV5-6; abundance: .; CDR3nt: TGTGCCAGCAGCATCGGTGGGCGGAACACTGAAGCTTTCTTT; CDR3aa: CASSIGGRNTEAFF
d_gene: TRBD2; j_gene: TRBJ2-7; v_gene: TRBV27; abundance: .; CDR3nt: TGTGCCAGCAGTTTTCGTCCCGGGACTAGCGGGGGAACAGTCTACGAGCAGTACTTC; CDR3aa: CASSFRPGTSGGTVYEQYF
d_gene: TRBD2; j_gene: TRBJ2-1; v_gene: TRBV7-7; abundance: .; CDR3nt: TGTGCCAGCAGCGCTGTAGCGGGAGTGGCCAATGAGCAGTTCTTC; CDR3aa: CASSAVAGVANEQFF
d_gene: .; j_gene: TRBJ1-4; v_gene: TRBV7-9; abundance: .; CDR3nt: TGTGCCAGCAGCTCCCTGGACAGAATTAATGAAAAACTGTTTTTT; CDR3aa: CASSSLDRINEKLFF
d_gene: TRBD1; j_gene: TRBJ2-6; v_gene: TRBV7-9; abundance: .; CDR3nt: TGTGCCAGCAGCTTAGTTCCAGGACAGGTTTTATCTGGGGCCAACGTCCTGACTTTC; CDR3aa: CASSLVPGQVLSGANVLTF
d_gene: .; j_gene: TRBJ1-6; v_gene: TRBV14; abundance: .; CDR3nt: TGTGCCAGCAGCCCACTGAGGCAGGGTTACTCACCCCTCCACTTT; CDR3aa: CASSPLRQGYSPLHF
d_gene: TRBD1; j_gene: TRBJ1-1; v_gene: TRBV3-1/TRBV3-2; abundance: .; CDR3nt: TGTGCCAGCAGCCAAGATTACAGGGGAGGTACTGAAGCTTTCTTT; CDR3aa: CASSQDYRGGTEAFF
d_gene: TRBD1; j_gene: TRBJ1-6; v_gene: TRBV18; abundance: .; CDR3nt: TGTGCCAGCTCACCAACCAGGGCAGGGGGCGAAAATTCACCCCTCCACTTT; CDR3aa: CASSPTRAGGENSPLHF
d_gene: .; j_gene: TRBJ2-7; v_gene: TRBV30; abundance: .; CDR3nt: TGTGCCTGGAGTCCTACAGTGGGCGAGCAGTACTTC; CDR3aa: CAWSPTVGEQYF
d_gene: .; j_gene: TRBJ2-3; v_gene: TRBV18; abundance: few; CDR3nt: TGTGCCAGCTCAACTAGCACAGATACGCAGTATTTT; CDR3aa: CASSTSTDTQYF
d_gene: .; j_gene: TRBJ2-2; v_gene: TRBV2; abundance: .; CDR3nt: TGTGCCAGCAGCGCCCTGGTCCGGGGGAACACCGGGGAGCTGTTTTTT; CDR3aa: CASSALVRGNTGELFF
d_gene: .; j_gene: TRBJ1-5; v_gene: TRBV18; abundance: .; CDR3nt: TGTGCCAGCTCACCGGGGACACCCTCTAGCAATCAGCCCCAGCATTTT; CDR3aa: CASSPGTPSSNQPQHF
d_gene: .; j_gene: TRBJ1-2; v_gene: TRBV19; abundance: .; CDR3nt: TGTGCCAGTAGTCCGCGACAAACCACCTATGGCTACACCTTC; CDR3aa: CASSPRQTTYGYTF
d_gene: TRBD1; j_gene: TRBJ1-4; v_gene: TRBV30; abundance: .; CDR3nt: TGTGCCTGGATTACTACAGGGGTGCCTAATGAAAAACTGTTTTTT; CDR3aa: CAWITTGVPNEKLFF
d_gene: TRBD1; j_gene: TRBJ1-5; v_gene: TRBV2; abundance: .; CDR3nt: TGTGCCAGCAGAGCGGACAGGGCCGTGCTCAATAATCAGCCCCAGCATTTT; CDR3aa: CASRADRAVLNNQPQHF
d_gene: .; j_gene: TRBJ2-7; v_gene: TRBV18; abundance: .; CDR3nt: TGTGCCAGCTCGTTCGACGCCTCGAGGGACGAGCAGTACTTC; CDR3aa: CASSFDASRDEQYF
d_gene: .; j_gene: TRBJ1-4; v_gene: TRBV9; abundance: .; CDR3nt: TGTGCCAGCAGCGCAGATACAACTAATGAAAAACTGTTTTTT; CDR3aa: CASSADTTNEKLFF
d_gene: .; j_gene: TRBJ1-2; v_gene: TRBV4-3; abundance: once; CDR3nt: TGCGCCAGCAGCCAAGATTTATCCGGAGTGGGTTTGGGCTACACCTTC; CDR3aa: CASSQDLSGVGLGYTF
d_gene: .; j_gene: TRBJ1-5; v_gene: TRBV28; abundance: once; CDR3nt: TGTGCCAGCAGTTCCCTTGGCAATCAGCCCCAGCATTTT; CDR3aa: CASSSLGNQPQHF
d_gene: TRBD1; j_gene: TRBJ1-2; v_gene: TRBV28; abundance: .; CDR3nt: TGTGCCAGCTTCAGGACAGGAGCTAACTATGGCTACACCTTC; CDR3aa: CASFRTGANYGYTF
d_gene: TRBD1; j_gene: TRBJ2-2; v_gene: TRBV6-5; abundance: .; CDR3nt: TGTGCCAGCATGTTGTCGGACAGGGATACCGGGGAGCTGTTTTTT; CDR3aa: CASMLSDRDTGELFF
d_gene: .; j_gene: TRBJ1-6; v_gene: TRBV27; abundance: .; CDR3nt: TGTGCCAGCAGTTTATGGGGGGCACCCCTCCACTTT; CDR3aa: CASSLWGAPLHF
d_gene: TRBD2; j_gene: TRBJ2-7; v_gene: TRBV27; abundance: .; CDR3nt: TGTGCCAGCAGTTTACTTGGGACTAGCCCCTTCTCCTACGAGCAGTACTTC; CDR3aa: CASSLLGTSPFSYEQYF
d_gene: TRBD1; j_gene: TRBJ2-3; v_gene: TRBV5-1; abundance: .; CDR3nt: TGCGCCAGCAGCCCAACAGGGGGCAAGGGAGGATTT; CDR3aa: CASSPTGGKGGF
d_gene: TRBD2; j_gene: TRBJ2-1; v_gene: TRBV6-5; abundance: .; CDR3nt: TGTGCCAGCAGTTACTCACCAGGGAGGGCCCCTAATGAGCAGTTCTTC; CDR3aa: CASSYSPGRAPNEQFF
d_gene: .; j_gene: TRBJ2-7; v_gene: TRBV7-9; abundance: .; CDR3nt: TGTGCCAGCAGCTCAGACTGGGAGCAGTACTTC; CDR3aa: CASSSDWEQYF
d_gene: TRBD1; j_gene: TRBJ2-1; v_gene: TRBV9; abundance: .; CDR3nt: TGTGCCAGCAGCGTTTCCAGACAGGGCCATGAGCAGTTCTTC; CDR3aa: CASSVSRQGHEQFF
d_gene: .; j_gene: TRBJ1-4; v_gene: TRBV7-9; abundance: .; CDR3nt: TGTGCCAGCAGCTCTCAGACGGGGAATGAAAAACTGTTTTTT; CDR3aa: CASSSQTGNEKLFF
d_gene: .; j_gene: TRBJ2-1; v_gene: TRBV4-1; abundance: .; CDR3nt: TGCGCCAGCAGCCAAGAAAGGAGGAGGAATGAGCAGTTCTTC; CDR3aa: CASSQERRRNEQFF
d_gene: TRBD1; j_gene: TRBJ1-2; v_gene: TRBV5-4; abundance: .; CDR3nt: TGTGCCAGCAGCCCCGGACAGGGTAGATATGGCTACACCTTC; CDR3aa: CASSPGQGRYGYTF
d_gene: TRBD1; j_gene: TRBJ1-2; v_gene: TRBV28; abundance: once; CDR3nt: TGTGCCAGTCATCAACCTAGACAGGGCGGGGGCTACACCTTC; CDR3aa: CASHQPRQGGGYTF
d_gene: TRBD1; j_gene: TRBJ2-3; v_gene: TRBV6-2/TRBV6-3; abundance: .; CDR3nt: TGTGCCAGCAGTCAGATGATCGGGACAGCACAGTATTTT; CDR3aa: CASSQMIGTAQYF
d_gene: TRBD2; j_gene: TRBJ2-2; v_gene: TRBV5-1; abundance: .; CDR3nt: TGCGCCAGCAGCCGAATCCGGACTAGCGGCTCCGGGGAGCTGTTTTTT; CDR3aa: CASSRIRTSGSGELFF
d_gene: .; j_gene: TRBJ2-2; v_gene: TRBV11-2; abundance: .; CDR3nt: TGTGCCAGCAGCTTAGATTGGGGCACGAACACCGGGGAGCTGTTTTTT; CDR3aa: CASSLDWGTNTGELFF
d_gene: .; j_gene: TRBJ1-1; v_gene: TRBV11-2; abundance: .; CDR3nt: TGTGCCAGCAGCTTAATAGTCGGTAACACTGAAGCTTTCTTT; CDR3aa: CASSLIVGNTEAFF
d_gene: .; j_gene: TRBJ1-3; v_gene: TRBV7-9; abundance: .; CDR3nt: TGTGCCAGCAGCTTTTTGGGGGGCTCTGGAAACACCATATATTTT; CDR3aa: CASSFLGGSGNTIYF
d_gene: .; j_gene: TRBJ1-6; v_gene: TRBV12-5; abundance: .; CDR3nt: TGTGCTAGTGGTGAGGAAAGACCCAATTCACCCCTCCACTTT; CDR3aa: CASGEERPNSPLHF
d_gene: .; j_gene: TRBJ1-2; v_gene: TRBV5-1; abundance: .; CDR3nt: TGCGCCAGCAGCCTAGACCGAGTCTCTTCCTATGGCTACACCTTC; CDR3aa: CASSLDRVSSYGYTF
d_gene: TRBD1; j_gene: TRBJ1-1; v_gene: TRBV5-1; abundance: once; CDR3nt: TGCGCCAGCAGCCTGGGGTTTCCACAGGGGGCTGGTGAAGCTTTCTTT; CDR3aa: CASSLGFPQGAGEAFF
d_gene: TRBD2; j_gene: TRBJ2-1; v_gene: TRBV4-3; abundance: .; CDR3nt: TGCGCCCGCAGCCCCACGACTCTAGCGGGGGGGCCTCATGAGCAGTTCTTC; CDR3aa: CARSPTTLAGGPHEQFF
d_gene: TRBD1; j_gene: TRBJ1-5; v_gene: TRBV14; abundance: .; CDR3nt: TGTGCCAGCTCGTTTACAGGGGAGTATAGCAATCAGCCCCAGCATTTT; CDR3aa: CASSFTGEYSNQPQHF
d_gene: .; j_gene: TRBJ1-1; v_gene: TRBV7-9; abundance: .; CDR3nt: TGTGCCAGCAGCGGCCCGAGGGATTCTGAAGCTTTCTTT; CDR3aa: CASSGPRDSEAFF
d_gene: .; j_gene: TRBJ1-2; v_gene: TRBV6-5; abundance: .; CDR3nt: TGTGCCAGCAGTTACTCCACAGCCGTTGGCTACACCTTC; CDR3aa: CASSYSTAVGYTF
d_gene: TRBD1; j_gene: TRBJ1-1; v_gene: TRBV10-1; abundance: .; CDR3nt: TGCGCCAGCAGTGACCCGGGACAGGACGCTTTCTTT; CDR3aa: CASSDPGQDAFF
d_gene: .; j_gene: TRBJ1-2; v_gene: TRBV4-1; abundance: few; CDR3nt: TGCGCCAGCAGCCACTCCCAGGGGTACGATGGCTACACCTTC; CDR3aa: CASSHSQGYDGYTF
d_gene: .; j_gene: TRBJ2-2; v_gene: TRBV5-4; abundance: once; CDR3nt: TGTGCCAGCAGCTTGGGTCCTGTGACAAACACCGGGGAGCTGTTTTTT; CDR3aa: CASSLGPVTNTGELFF
d_gene: .; j_gene: TRBJ1-5; v_gene: TRBV2; abundance: few; CDR3nt: TGTGCCAGCAGACCCGACACTGGCAATCAGCCCCAGCATTTT; CDR3aa: CASRPDTGNQPQHF
d_gene: .; j_gene: TRBJ1-1; v_gene: TRBV5-1; abundance: .; CDR3nt: TGCGCCAGCAGCGGGGGGATGGCGAACACTGAAGCTTTCTTT; CDR3aa: CASSGGMANTEAFF
d_gene: .; j_gene: TRBJ1-3; v_gene: TRBV3-1/TRBV3-2; abundance: .; CDR3nt: TGTGCCAGCAGCCAAGATGGAGTTAACTCTGGAAACACCATATATTTT; CDR3aa: CASSQDGVNSGNTIYF
d_gene: TRBD1; j_gene: TRBJ1-1; v_gene: TRBV6-5; abundance: .; CDR3nt: TGTGCCAGCATCCAAAGGGGACAGGGTAACACTGAAGCTTTCTTT; CDR3aa: CASIQRGQGNTEAFF
d_gene: .; j_gene: TRBJ1-3; v_gene: TRBV21-1; abundance: .; CDR3nt: TGTGCCAGCAGCATTCGGGGGGCGGCTGGAAACACCATATATTTT; CDR3aa: CASSIRGAAGNTIYF
d_gene: TRBD2; j_gene: TRBJ2-7; v_gene: TRBV10-3; abundance: .; CDR3nt: TGTGCCACCCACTCCCCAGGACTAGCGGGGGGCTCCTACGAGCAGTACTTC; CDR3aa: CATHSPGLAGGSYEQYF
d_gene: TRBD2; j_gene: TRBJ2-1; v_gene: TRBV7-6; abundance: .; CDR3nt: TGTGCCAGCAGCTCTAGCGGGGAGATTTACAATGAGCAGTTCTTC; CDR3aa: CASSSSGEIYNEQFF